This paragraph covers one T cell receptor (beta chain) sequence. PCR employed 60 Vbeta and 13 Jbeta primers. The data were produced by immunoSEQ multiplex PCR, yet TCRdb's version contains in-frame clones alone and is incomplete. There are some 120,000 clones in the sample; more than 80% occur only once, and 6% to 8% lies in the top ten. This sample is drawn from a study of cytomegalovirus exposure and HLA in healthy donors. The CDR3 spans 14 residues. CDR1 is MDHEN and CDR2 is SYDVKM in the germline V gene. V dropped 2 bases and J dropped 5 bases, with 10 bases sitting between them. This chain connects TRBV28 to TRBJ2-1; TRBD1 might be the D (6 bases). This clonotype was obtained from a woman in her thirties in good health and CMV-seropositive. The specimen was PBMCs. The CDR3 DNA is TGTGCCAGCAGTTTAACTGGACAGCACAATGAGCAGTTCTTC. This encodes CASSLTGQHNEQFF.